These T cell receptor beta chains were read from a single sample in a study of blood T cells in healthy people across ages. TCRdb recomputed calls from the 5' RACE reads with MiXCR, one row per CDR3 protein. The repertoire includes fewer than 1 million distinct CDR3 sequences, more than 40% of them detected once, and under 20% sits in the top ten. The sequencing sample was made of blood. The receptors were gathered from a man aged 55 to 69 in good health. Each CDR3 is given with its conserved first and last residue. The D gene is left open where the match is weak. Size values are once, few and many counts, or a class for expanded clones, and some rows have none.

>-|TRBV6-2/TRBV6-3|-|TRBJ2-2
TGTGCCAGCGAAACCGACACCGGGGAGCTGTTTTTT
CASETDTGELFF
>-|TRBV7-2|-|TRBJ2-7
TGTGCCAGCAGCCTGTTTGCGCGGGGCCCCTACGAGCAGTACTTC
CASSLFARGPYEQYF
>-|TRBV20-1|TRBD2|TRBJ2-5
TGCAGTTCACCCCGGATCGGGCGGGGGGCCGAGACCCAGTACTTC
CSSPRIGRGAETQYF
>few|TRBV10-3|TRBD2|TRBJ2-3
TGTGCCATCAGTGGCACTAGCGATTCAGATACGCAGTATTTT
CAISGTSDSDTQYF
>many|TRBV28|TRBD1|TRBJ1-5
TGTGCCAGCAGCACAGGGGAAGGAACCTATCAGCCCCAGCATTTT
CASSTGEGTYQPQHF
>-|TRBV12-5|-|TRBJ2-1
TGTGCTAGTGGTTTGGGCAGGGACAATGAGCAGTTCTTC
CASGLGRDNEQFF
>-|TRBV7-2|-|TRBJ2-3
TGTGCCAGCAGCTTATTCGTGGGGGATACGCAGTATTTT
CASSLFVGDTQYF
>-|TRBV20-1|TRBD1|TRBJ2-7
TGCAGTGCTCACAGGACAGGGCGGTACGAGCAGTACTTC
CSAHRTGRYEQYF
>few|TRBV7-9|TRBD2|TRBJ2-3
TGTGCCAGCAGCTTAGTGGCCGGGGGGGACCCGACAGATACGCAGTATTTT
CASSLVAGGDPTDTQYF
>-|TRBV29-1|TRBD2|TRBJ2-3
TGCAGCGTTACGGGGGGGGGGAGCACAGATACGCAGTATTTT
CSVTGGGSTDTQYF
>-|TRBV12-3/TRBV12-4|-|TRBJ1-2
TGTGCCAGCAGCACCCCGGGTCTAGATTATGGCTACACCTTC
CASSTPGLDYGYTF
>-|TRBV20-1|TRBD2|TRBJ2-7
TGCAGTGCTGATTCTAGCGGGAGAGCCTACGAGCAGTACTTC
CSADSSGRAYEQYF
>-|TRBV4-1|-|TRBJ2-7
TGCGCCAGCAGCCAAGGGCAGGGGCACTCCTACGAGCAGTACTTC
CASSQGQGHSYEQYF
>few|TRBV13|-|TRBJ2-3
TGTGCCAGCAGCTCCGGCGCGGGGGCCTACACAGATACGCAGTATTTT
CASSSGAGAYTDTQYF
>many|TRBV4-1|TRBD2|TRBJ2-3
TGCGCCAGCAGCCCCTCTAGCGGGGGGGGGGCTAGCACAGATACGCAGTATTTT
CASSPSSGGGASTDTQYF
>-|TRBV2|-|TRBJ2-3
TGTGCCAGCAGTCGAAAAATGTTGGATACGCAGTATTTT
CASSRKMLDTQYF
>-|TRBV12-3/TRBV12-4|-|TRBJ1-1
TGTGCCAGCAGCCAAGGGGACGGTGGCACTGAAGCTTTCTTT
CASSQGDGGTEAFF
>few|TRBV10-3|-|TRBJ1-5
TGTGCCATCAGTGAGAGGGGCCAGGGCTTTGACCAGCCCCAGCATTTT
CAISERGQGFDQPQHF
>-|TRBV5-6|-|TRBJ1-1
TGTGCCAGCAGCTTAATATTCGGGGAGTGGAATGAAGCTTTCTTT
CASSLIFGEWNEAFF
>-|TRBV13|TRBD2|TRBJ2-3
TGTGCCAGCAGCTTGCAGACTAGCCTCGGAGATACGCAGTATTTT
CASSLQTSLGDTQYF
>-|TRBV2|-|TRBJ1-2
TGTGCCAGCACTGCGGGGTCTAACTATGGCTACACCTTC
CASTAGSNYGYTF
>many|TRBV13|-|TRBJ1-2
TGTGCCAGCAGCTTAGGCACGAGGTCCGCTACCTATGGCTACACCTTC
CASSLGTRSATYGYTF
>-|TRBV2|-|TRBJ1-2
TGTGCCAGCCAACCCGGCGGGCCTACTAATGTTGTTGGCTACACCTTC
CASQPGGPTNVVGYTF
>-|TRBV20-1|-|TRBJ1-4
TGCAGTGCTAGAGATTTTGAAAAACTGTTTTTT
CSARDFEKLFF
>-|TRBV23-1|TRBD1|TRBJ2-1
TGCGCCAGCAGTCATCCCGGGACAGGGCCTTTCTTCACGAGTTGTGAGCAGTTCTTC
CASSHPGTGPFFTSCEQFF
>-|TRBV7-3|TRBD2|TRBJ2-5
TGTGTCAGCAGCCCTAGCGGGGGGGCCCCAGAGACCCAGTACTTC
CVSSPSGGAPETQYF
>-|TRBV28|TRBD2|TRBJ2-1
TGTGCCAGCAGTGTCGGACTAGCGGAAGAGACCCAGTTCTTC
CASSVGLAEETQFF
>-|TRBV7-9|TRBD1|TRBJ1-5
TGTGCCAGCAGCCTTGGACAGGGGTTGGGTAGCAATCAGCCCCAGCATTTT
CASSLGQGLGSNQPQHF
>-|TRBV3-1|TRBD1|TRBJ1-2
TGTGCCAGCAGCCAACGGATTACAGGGGGAGGCTATGGCTACACCTTC
CASSQRITGGGYGYTF
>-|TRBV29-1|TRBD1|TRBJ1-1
TGCAGCACACGAATGAGTGGGACAGTCGGCACTGAAGCTTTCTTT
CSTRMSGTVGTEAFF
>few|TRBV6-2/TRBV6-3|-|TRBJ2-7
TGTGCCGCCCGGGAGTCAGGGACCTACGAGCAGTACTTC
CAARESGTYEQYF